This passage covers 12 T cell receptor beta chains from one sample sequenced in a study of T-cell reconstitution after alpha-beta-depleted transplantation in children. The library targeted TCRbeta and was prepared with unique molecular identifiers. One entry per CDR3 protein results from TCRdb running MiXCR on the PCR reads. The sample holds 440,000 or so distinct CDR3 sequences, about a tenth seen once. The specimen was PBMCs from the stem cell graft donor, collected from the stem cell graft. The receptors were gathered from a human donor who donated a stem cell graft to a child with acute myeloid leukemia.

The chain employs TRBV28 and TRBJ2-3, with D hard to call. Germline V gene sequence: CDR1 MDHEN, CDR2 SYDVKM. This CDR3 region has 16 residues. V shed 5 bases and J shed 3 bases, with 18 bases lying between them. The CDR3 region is CASSLSSTYLTDTQYF. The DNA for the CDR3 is TGTGCCAGCAGTCTATCCTCCACGTATCTAACAGATACGCAGTATTTT.

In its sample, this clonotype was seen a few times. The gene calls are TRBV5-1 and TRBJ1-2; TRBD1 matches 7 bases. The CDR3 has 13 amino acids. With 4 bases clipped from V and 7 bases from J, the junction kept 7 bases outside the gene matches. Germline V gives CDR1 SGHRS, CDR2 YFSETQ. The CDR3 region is CASSTGRTGGYTF. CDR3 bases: TGCGCCAGCAGCACCGGTAGGACAGGTGGCTACACCTTC.

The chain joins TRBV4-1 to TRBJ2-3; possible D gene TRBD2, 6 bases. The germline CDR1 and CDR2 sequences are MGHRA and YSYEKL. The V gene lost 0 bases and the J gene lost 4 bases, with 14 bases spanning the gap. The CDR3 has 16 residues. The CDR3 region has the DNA TGCGCCAGCAGCCAAGATCCCGTATGGGGGGCAGATACGCAGTATTTT. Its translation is CASSQDPVWGADTQYF.

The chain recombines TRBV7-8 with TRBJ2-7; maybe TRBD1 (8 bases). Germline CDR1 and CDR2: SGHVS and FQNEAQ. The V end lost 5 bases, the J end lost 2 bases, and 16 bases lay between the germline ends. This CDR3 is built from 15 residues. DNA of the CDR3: TGTGCCAGCAGCCGAACGGGGGGACAGGCCTACGAGCAGTACGTC. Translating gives CASSRTGGQAYEQYV.

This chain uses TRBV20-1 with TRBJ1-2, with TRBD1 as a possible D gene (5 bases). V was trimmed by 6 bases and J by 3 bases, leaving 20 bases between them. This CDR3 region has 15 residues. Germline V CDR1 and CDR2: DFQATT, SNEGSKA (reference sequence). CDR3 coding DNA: TGCAGTGCGCCCCGAGTCGGGACCGTGGACTATGGCTACACCTTC. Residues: CSAPRVGTVDYGYTF.

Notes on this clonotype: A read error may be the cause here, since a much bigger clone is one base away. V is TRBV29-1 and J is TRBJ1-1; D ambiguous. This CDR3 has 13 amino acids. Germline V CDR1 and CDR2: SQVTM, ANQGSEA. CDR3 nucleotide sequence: TGCAGCGTGACCGGGGAGCTGGGCACTGACGCTTTCTTT. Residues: CSVTGELGTDAFF.

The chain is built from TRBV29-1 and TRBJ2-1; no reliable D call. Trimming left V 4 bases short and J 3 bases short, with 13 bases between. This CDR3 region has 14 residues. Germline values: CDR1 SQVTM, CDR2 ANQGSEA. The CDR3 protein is CSVGSGHGYNEQFF. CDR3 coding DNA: TGCAGCGTTGGGTCCGGGCATGGCTACAATGAGCAGTTCTTC.

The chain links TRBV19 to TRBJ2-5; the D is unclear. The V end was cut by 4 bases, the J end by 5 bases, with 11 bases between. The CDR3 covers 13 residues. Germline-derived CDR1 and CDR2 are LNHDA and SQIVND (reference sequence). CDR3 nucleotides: TGTGCCAGTAGTAAGGCAGTCAGGGAGACCCAGTACTTC. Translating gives CASSKAVRETQYF.

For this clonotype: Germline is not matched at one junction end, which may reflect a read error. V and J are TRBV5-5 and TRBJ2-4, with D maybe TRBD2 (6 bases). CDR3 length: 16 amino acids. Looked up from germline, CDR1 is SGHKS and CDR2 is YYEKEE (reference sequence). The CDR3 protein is CASSSSLTSAVNSQYF. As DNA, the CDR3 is TGTGCCAGCAGCTCCTCTTTGACTAGTGCCGTAAACAGTCAGTACTTC.

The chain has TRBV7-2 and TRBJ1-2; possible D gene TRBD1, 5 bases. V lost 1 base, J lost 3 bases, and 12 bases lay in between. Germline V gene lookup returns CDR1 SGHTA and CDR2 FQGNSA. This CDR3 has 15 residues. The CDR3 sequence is CASSLGSGGDYGYTF. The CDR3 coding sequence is TGTGCCAGCAGCTTAGGTTCCGGAGGGGACTATGGCTACACCTTC.

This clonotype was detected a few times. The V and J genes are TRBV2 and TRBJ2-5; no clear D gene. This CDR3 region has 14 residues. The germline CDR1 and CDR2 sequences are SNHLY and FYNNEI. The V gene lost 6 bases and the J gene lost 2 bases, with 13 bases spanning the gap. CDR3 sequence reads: CASSARATQETQYF. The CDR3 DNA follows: TGTGCCAGCAGCGCCCGGGCCACACAAGAGACCCAGTACTTC.

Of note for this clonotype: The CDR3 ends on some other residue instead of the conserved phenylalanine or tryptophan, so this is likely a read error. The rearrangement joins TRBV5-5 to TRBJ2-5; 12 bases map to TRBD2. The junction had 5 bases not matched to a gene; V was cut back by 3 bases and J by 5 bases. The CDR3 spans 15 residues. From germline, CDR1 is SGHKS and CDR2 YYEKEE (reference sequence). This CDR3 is CASSSPSGRGETQYL. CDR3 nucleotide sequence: TGTGCCAGCAGCTCTCCTAGCGGGAGGGGCGAGACCCAGTACTTG.